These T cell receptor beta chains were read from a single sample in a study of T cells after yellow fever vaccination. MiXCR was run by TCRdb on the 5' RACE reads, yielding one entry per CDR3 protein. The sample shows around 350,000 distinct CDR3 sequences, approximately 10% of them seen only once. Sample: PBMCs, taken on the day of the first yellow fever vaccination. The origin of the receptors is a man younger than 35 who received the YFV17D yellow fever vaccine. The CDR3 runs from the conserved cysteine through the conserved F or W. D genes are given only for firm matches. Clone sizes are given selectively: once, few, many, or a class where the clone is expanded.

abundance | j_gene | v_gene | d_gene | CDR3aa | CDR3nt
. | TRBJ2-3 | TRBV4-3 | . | CASSYQADTQYF | TGCGCCAGCAGCTACCAAGCAGATACGCAGTATTTT
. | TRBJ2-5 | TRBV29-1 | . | CSVRTPQETQYF | TGCAGCGTGCGGACCCCCCAAGAGACCCAGTACTTC
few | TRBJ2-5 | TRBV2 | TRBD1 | CASVRTGRHETQYF | TGTGCCAGCGTGAGGACAGGGAGGCACGAGACCCAGTACTTC
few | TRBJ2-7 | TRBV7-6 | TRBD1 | CASSLADRGFVGISYEQYF | TGTGCCAGCAGCTTAGCGGACAGGGGTTTCGTTGGGATATCCTACGAGCAGTACTTC
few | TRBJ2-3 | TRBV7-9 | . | CASSRLGQTTSTDTQYF | TGTGCCAGCAGCCGTTTAGGACAGACGACTAGCACAGATACGCAGTATTTT
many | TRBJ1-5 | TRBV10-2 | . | CASSESHRDQPQHF | TGCGCCAGCAGTGAGTCGCATAGGGATCAGCCCCAGCATTTT
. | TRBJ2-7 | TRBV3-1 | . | CASSQVDTYEQYF | TGTGCCAGCAGCCAAGTCGACACCTACGAGCAGTACTTC
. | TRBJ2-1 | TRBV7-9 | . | CASSRDSSNEQFF | TGTGCCAGCAGCCGAGACAGTAGCAATGAGCAGTTCTTC
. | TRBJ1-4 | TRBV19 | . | CANRKPNEKLFF | TGTGCCAACAGGAAACCCAATGAAAAACTGTTTTTT
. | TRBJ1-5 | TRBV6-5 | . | CASSYSQGINQPQHF | TGTGCCAGCAGTTACTCGCAGGGAATCAATCAGCCCCAGCATTTT
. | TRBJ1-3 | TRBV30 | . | CAWSKAGNTIYF | TGTGCCTGGAGCAAGGCCGGAAACACCATATATTTT
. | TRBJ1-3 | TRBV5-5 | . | CASSWRGTDSGNTIYF | TGTGCCAGCAGCTGGCGAGGGACGGACTCTGGAAACACCATATATTTT
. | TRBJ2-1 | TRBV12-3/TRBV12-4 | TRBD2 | CASSFSGGYNEQFF | TGTGCCAGCAGTTTTAGCGGGGGGTACAATGAGCAGTTCTTC
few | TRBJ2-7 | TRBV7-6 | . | CASSLRTSPDEQYF | TGTGCCAGCAGCCTAAGGACAAGCCCCGACGAGCAGTACTTC
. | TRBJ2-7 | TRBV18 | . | CASSPSGLGGYEQYF | TGTGCCAGCTCACCGTCGGGCCTAGGAGGTTACGAGCAGTACTTC
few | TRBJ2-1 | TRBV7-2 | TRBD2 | CASSFIAGGSYNEQFF | TGTGCCAGCAGCTTCATAGCGGGGGGATCCTACAATGAGCAGTTCTTC
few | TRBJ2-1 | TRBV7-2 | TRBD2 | CASRTRTSGGSQFF | TGTGCCAGCAGAACCCGGACTAGCGGGGGTTCGCAGTTCTTC
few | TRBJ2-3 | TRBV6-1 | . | CASSQWTDTDTQYF | TGTGCCAGCAGTCAGTGGACGGACACAGATACGCAGTATTTT
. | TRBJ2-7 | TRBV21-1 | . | CASGPRLNYEQYF | TGTGCCAGCGGCCCCCGGCTCAACTACGAGCAGTACTTC
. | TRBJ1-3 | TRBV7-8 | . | CASSLGVLENTIYF | TGTGCCAGCAGCTTAGGGGTCTTGGAGAACACCATATATTTT
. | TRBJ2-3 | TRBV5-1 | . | CASSLTGLEDTQYF | TGCGCCAGCAGCTTGACCGGGCTAGAAGATACGCAGTATTTT
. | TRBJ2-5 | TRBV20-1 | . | CSPKKVSWETQYF | TGCAGTCCAAAGAAAGTATCGTGGGAGACCCAGTACTTC
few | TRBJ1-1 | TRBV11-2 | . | CASTQDRTNTEAFF | TGTGCCAGCACCCAGGACAGAACGAACACTGAAGCTTTCTTT
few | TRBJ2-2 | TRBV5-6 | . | CASSAWADNTGELFF | TGTGCCAGCAGCGCCTGGGCGGATAACACCGGGGAGCTGTTTTTT
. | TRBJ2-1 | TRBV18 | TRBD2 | CASSPRSAGVNEQFF | TGTGCCAGCTCACCCCGCTCTGCGGGGGTGAATGAGCAGTTCTTC
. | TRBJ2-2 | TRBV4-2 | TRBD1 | CASSQEPLRAGGSKELFF | TGTGCCAGCAGCCAAGAGCCGCTCCGGGCAGGGGGCTCGAAGGAGCTGTTTTTT
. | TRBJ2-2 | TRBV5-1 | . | CASALQGPGELFF | TGCGCCAGCGCCCTACAGGGTCCCGGGGAGCTGTTTTTT
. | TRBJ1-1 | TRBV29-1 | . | CSVNLDWSNTEAFF | TGCAGCGTCAATCTAGATTGGAGTAACACTGAAGCTTTCTTT
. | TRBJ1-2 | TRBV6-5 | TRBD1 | CASSRTGSHYGYTF | TGTGCCAGCAGCCGGACAGGGTCTCACTATGGCTACACCTTC
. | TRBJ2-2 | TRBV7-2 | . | CASSLEGDIGELFF | TGTGCCAGCAGCCTAGAGGGGGACATCGGGGAGCTGTTTTTT
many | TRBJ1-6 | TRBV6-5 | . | CASSPLSTRDSPLHF | TGTGCCAGCAGCCCACTTTCGACACGCGATTCACCCCTCCACTTT
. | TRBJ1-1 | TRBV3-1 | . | CASSQREVNTEAFF | TGTGCCAGCAGCCAGAGGGAGGTGAACACTGAAGCTTTCTTT
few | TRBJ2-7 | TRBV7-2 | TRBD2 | CASSLVAGDTYEQYF | TGTGCCAGCAGCTTGGTAGCGGGGGATACCTACGAGCAGTACTTC
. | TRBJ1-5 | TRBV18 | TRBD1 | CASSDREGSNQPQHF | TGTGCCAGCTCGGACAGGGAGGGAAGCAATCAGCCCCAGCATTTT
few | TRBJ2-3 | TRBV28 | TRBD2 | CASRSTSDTDTQYF | TGTGCCAGCAGGTCTACTAGCGACACAGATACGCAGTATTTT
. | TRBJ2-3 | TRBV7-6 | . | CASSSVLADTQYF | TGTGCCAGCAGCTCCGTTCTAGCAGATACGCAGTATTTT
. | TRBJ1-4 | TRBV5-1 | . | CASSLTGENEKLFF | TGCGCCAGCAGCTTGACGGGGGAGAATGAAAAACTGTTTTTT
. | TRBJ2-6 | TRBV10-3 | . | CAISDEGRSGANVLTF | TGTGCCATCAGTGACGAGGGGAGGTCTGGGGCCAACGTCCTGACTTTC
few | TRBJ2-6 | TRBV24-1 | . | CATSDGRNGANVLTF | TGTGCCACCAGTGATGGCAGGAATGGGGCCAACGTCCTGACTTTC
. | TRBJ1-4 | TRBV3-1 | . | CASSQVSGSGYREKLFF | TGTGCCAGCAGCCAAGTCAGTGGTTCGGGGTATCGTGAAAAACTGTTTTTT